These 5 T cell receptor beta chains came from one sample sequenced in a study of patients and donors after allogeneic stem cell transplantation. TCRdb used MiXCR to reprocess the RT-PCR reads, holding one entry per CDR3 protein. The profile covers about 410,000 distinct CDR3 sequences, with 16% appearing a single time and less than 8% taken by the ten largest. Sequenced sample: blood, either unsorted or a sorted T cell fraction (not recorded which). These receptors were collected from a human donor who was either an allogeneic HSCT recipient or a stem cell or donor lymphocyte infusion donor (not recorded which). It is not recorded whose cells these are; they may come from a transplant donor.

This chain connects TRBV4-2 to TRBJ1-5; D may be TRBD1 (5 bases). The CDR3 contains 15 residues. CDR1 is LGHNA and CDR2 is YNFKEQ in the germline V gene. V dropped 3 bases and J dropped 3 bases, with 12 bases sitting between them. This CDR3 is CASSQPGLDNQPQHF. CDR3 DNA: TGTGCCAGCAGCCAGCCAGGGTTAGACAATCAGCCCCAGCATTTT.

The chain has TRBV2 and TRBJ2-2, with 11 nucleotides matching TRBD2. V lost 8 bases to trimming and J lost 6 bases; unmatched junction nucleotides: 8. This CDR3 spans 15 amino acids. Germline V gene data show CDR1 as SNHLY and CDR2 as FYNNEI. For the CDR3, the DNA is TGTGCCAGCGGGCTTAGCGGGGGGGCCCCCGGGGAGCTGTTTTTT. This codes for CASGLSGGAPGELFF.

The chain combines TRBV5-1 with TRBJ2-5; D unresolved. Germline V lookup: CDR1 SGHRS, CDR2 YFSETQ. V was pared by 0 bases and J by 4 bases, with 13 bases between. This CDR3 has 15 residues. The CDR3 protein is CASSLAWKASETQYF. The CDR3 region has the DNA TGCGCCAGCAGCTTGGCCTGGAAGGCGTCAGAGACCCAGTACTTC.

The genes are TRBV6-1 and TRBJ2-7; D is possibly TRBD1 or TRBD2 (5 bases each). V was pared by 4 bases and J by 2 bases, with 12 bases between. CDR3 length: 14 amino acids. Germline V CDR1 and CDR2: MNHNS, SASEGT. The CDR3 DNA reads TGTGCCAGCAGTGTTGTGGGACCTCCCTACGAGCAGTACTTC. It specifies CASSVVGPPYEQYF.

V gene TRBV20-1 combines with J gene TRBJ2-1, with 7 bases aligning to TRBD2. Trimming at V came to 6 bases and at J to 9 bases, leaving 20 bases not matched to a gene. Germline lookup yields CDR1 DFQATT and CDR2 SNEGSKA (reference sequence). The CDR3 spans 16 residues. CDR3 sequence reads: CSAVRRAGEVSAEQFF. Written as DNA, the CDR3 is TGCAGTGCCGTCCGGCGGGCGGGAGAGGTTTCGGCTGAGCAGTTCTTC.